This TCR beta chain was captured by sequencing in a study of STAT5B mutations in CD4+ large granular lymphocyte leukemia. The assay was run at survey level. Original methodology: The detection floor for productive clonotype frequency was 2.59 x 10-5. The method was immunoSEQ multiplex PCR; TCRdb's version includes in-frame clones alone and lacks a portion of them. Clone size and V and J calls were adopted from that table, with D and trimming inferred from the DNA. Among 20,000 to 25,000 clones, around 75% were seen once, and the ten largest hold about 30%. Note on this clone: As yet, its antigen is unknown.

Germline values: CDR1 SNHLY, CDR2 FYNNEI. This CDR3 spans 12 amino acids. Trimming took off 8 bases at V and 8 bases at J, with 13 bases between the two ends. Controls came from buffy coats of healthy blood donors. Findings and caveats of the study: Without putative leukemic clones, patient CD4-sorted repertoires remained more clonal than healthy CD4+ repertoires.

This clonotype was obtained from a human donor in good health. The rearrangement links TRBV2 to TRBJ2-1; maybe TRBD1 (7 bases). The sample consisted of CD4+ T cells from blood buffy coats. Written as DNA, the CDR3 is TGTGCCAGCGGAGGGGGCGGTGATGAGCAGTTCTTC. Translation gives CASGGGGDEQFF.